This T cell receptor beta chain was sequenced for a study of CD8 T cells in Susac syndrome. Study summary: At the time their blood was drawn, patients with Susac syndrome were either therapy-naive, on corticosteroids (with some of them also receiving intravenous immunoglobulin), or on intravenous immunoglobulin alone.

The V gene's germline CDR1 is MNHEY and CDR2 SMNVEV (reference sequence). The V gene end was trimmed by 6 bases and the J gene end by 8 bases; junction bases not matched to a gene: 13. The length of the CDR3 is 15 residues. Reverse transcription of about 0.45 to 1 ug RNA was performed with random hexamers. MiXCR, applied by TCRdb to the immunoSEQ multiplex PCR reads, yields one record per CDR3 protein. The table has approximately 190,000 distinct CDR3 sequences, 91% seen once. This receptor was taken from a human donor with Susac syndrome. This sequence joins TRBV27 and TRBJ2-1; 7 nucleotides agree with TRBD2. Sequenced input: CD4+ T cells from PBMCs. CDR3 loop: CASSPRLAGAYEQFF. The CDR3 DNA reads as TGTGCCAGCAGCCCACGATTGGCGGGAGCCTATGAGCAGTTCTTC.